Below, 23 T cell receptor beta chains from the same sample are listed, as sequenced in a study of shared clonotypes between healthy human individuals. Clones were read by immunoSEQ multiplex PCR, and TCRdb kept only the in-frame ones, dropping some. There are 2.3 million or so clones in the sample; approximately 93% occur only once, and about 0.41% lies in the top ten. The specimen sequenced was naive CD4+ T cells from PBMCs. As for subset: CD45RA+ positively selected. These receptors were obtained from a man aged 18 to 29 in good health. Some clones in this sample may be carry-over from other donors' samples.

Of note for this clone: The same CDR3 arises from other DNA sequences in this sample as well. The chain links TRBV7-2 to TRBJ1-5; D unclear. CDR3 length: 13 amino acids. Germline-derived CDR1 and CDR2 are SGHTA and FQGNSA. V dropped 1 base and J dropped 4 bases, with 5 bases sitting between them. The CDR3 loop reads CASSLGRNQPQHF. The CDR3 coding sequence is TGTGCCAGCAGCTTAGGTCGAAATCAGCCCCAGCATTTT.

The chain employs TRBV4-2 and TRBJ2-7; 7 positions agree with TRBD1. The CDR3 covers 16 residues. Germline loops: CDR1 LGHNA, CDR2 YNFKEQ. J gave up 0 bases and V 1 base, and 6 bases lay outside the gene matches. CDR3 in DNA: TGTGCCAGCAGCCAAGTATCGACAGGGTTCTCCTACGAGCAGTACTTC. Protein product: CASSQVSTGFSYEQYF.

J is TRBJ2-2 and V is TRBV29-1, with D maybe TRBD1 (6 bases). Per germline, CDR1 SQVTM and CDR2 ANQGSEA. The CDR3 has 11 amino acids. V lost 7 bases, J lost 6 bases, and 9 bases lay in between. CDR3 nucleotides: TGCAGCGGAGGGGGAGCCGGGGAGCTGTTTTTT. This sequence encodes CSGGGAGELFF.

This clone was found a few times. The chain joins TRBV5-4 to TRBJ1-1, with a tentative D call TRBD1 (5 bases). CDR1 SGHNT and CDR2 YYREEE come from the germline V gene (reference sequence). The V and J ends lost 0 bases and 1 base respectively, with 10 bases between them. The CDR3 loop spans 15 amino acids. The CDR3 loop is CASSLESGRNTEAFF. Here the CDR3 DNA reads TGTGCCAGCAGCTTGGAGTCAGGGCGGAACACTGAAGCTTTCTTT.

This chain connects TRBV10-3 to TRBJ2-1, with D perhaps assigned TRBD1 or TRBD2 (5 bases each). The CDR3 has 13 residues. Germline CDR1 reads ENHRY; CDR2 reads SYGVKD. V lost 5 bases and J 12 bases, leaving 17 bases between the germline ends. The CDR3 loop is CAISFPLGDVQFF. In nucleotides, the CDR3 is TGTGCCATCAGTTTCCCTTTGGGGGACGTGCAGTTCTTC.

V usage is TRBV7-8 and J usage is TRBJ1-1; D is unresolved. The CDR3 spans 13 residues. Trimming removed 1 base from V and 6 bases from J, with 9 bases in between. Germline-derived CDR1 and CDR2 are SGHVS and FQNEAQ. CDR3 sequence reads: CASSLDRDAEAFF. As DNA, the CDR3 is TGTGCCAGCAGCTTAGACCGTGACGCTGAAGCTTTCTTT.

This clone appeared a single time. The chain couples TRBV28 to TRBJ1-4; a weak D match, TRBD1 (5 bases). The CDR3 covers 14 residues. Germline loops: CDR1 MDHEN, CDR2 SYDVKM. The V and J ends lost 5 bases and 8 bases respectively, with 15 bases between them. CDR3 coding DNA: TGTGCCAGCAGTATCGGGGACGCGAGCGAAAAACTGTTTTTT. Translating it yields CASSIGDASEKLFF.

This clone was detected once. The rearrangement links TRBV7-2 to TRBJ2-7, with TRBD2 as a possible D gene (6 bases). This CDR3 comprises 15 residues. V was clipped by 1 base and J by 3 bases, with 13 bases between them. Germline lookup yields CDR1 SGHTA and CDR2 FQGNSA. This CDR3 reads CASSLVGGVGYEQYF. The CDR3 DNA sequence: TGTGCCAGCAGCTTAGTGGGGGGAGTCGGCTACGAGCAGTACTTC.

V usage is TRBV5-1 and J usage is TRBJ2-7, with 9 nucleotides matching TRBD2. V lost 3 bases, J lost 2 bases, and 3 bases stayed unmatched. Germline V gene sequence: CDR1 SGHRS, CDR2 YFSETQ. The CDR3 runs to 14 residues. The DNA for the CDR3 is TGCGCCAGCAGCTGGACTAGCGAGACCTACGAGCAGTACTTC. Protein: CASSWTSETYEQYF.

The chain employs TRBV14 and TRBJ2-7, with D perhaps TRBD1 or TRBD2 (5 bases each). Germline V gene lookup returns CDR1 SGHDN and CDR2 FVKESK. This CDR3 spans 13 amino acids. V shed 4 bases and J shed 3 bases, with 10 bases lying between them. The CDR3 region is CASSRGRLYEQYF. CDR3 in DNA: TGTGCCAGCAGCCGGGGACGGCTCTACGAGCAGTACTTC.

This chain uses TRBV2 with TRBJ2-3; D assignment may be TRBD1 or TRBD2 (5 bases each). Trimming shortened V by 11 bases and J by 0 bases, and 21 bases separated the two germline ends. CDR1 SNHLY and CDR2 FYNNEI come from the germline V gene. CDR3 length: 16 amino acids. CDR3 sequence reads: CAGGVTLAQSTDTQYF. CDR3 in DNA: TGTGCCGGGGGAGTGACGTTGGCACAAAGCACAGATACGCAGTATTTT.

The chain carries TRBV4-1 and TRBJ1-1; a possible D gene is TRBD1 (5 bases). This CDR3 spans 15 amino acids. Trimming pared 5 bases from V and 0 bases from J, leaving 13 bases between. Per germline, CDR1 MGHRA and CDR2 YSYEKL. CDR3 coding DNA: TGCGCCAGCAGCGGGGCAGTAACATTGAACACTGAAGCTTTCTTT. It codes for CASSGAVTLNTEAFF.

This clone was seen only once. The rearrangement uses TRBV9 and TRBJ1-1; no reliable D call. CDR1 is SGDLS, CDR2 YYNGEE, per germline. Trimming cost V 3 bases and J 0 bases, with 6 bases left between them. CDR3 length equals 13 residues. The DNA of the CDR3 is TGTGCCAGCAGCGAAGGATTGAACACTGAAGCTTTCTTT. It specifies CASSEGLNTEAFF.

CDR3 loop: CASTPSGGGTYEQYF. The DNA for the CDR3 is TGTGCCAGCACCCCCTCCGGGGGAGGCACCTACGAGCAGTACTTC. V gene TRBV6-5 combines with J gene TRBJ2-7; tentatively, D is TRBD2 (6 bases). Germline-derived CDR1 and CDR2 are MNHEY and SVGAGI. V lost 7 bases to trimming and J lost 2 bases, with 18 bases between them. The length of the CDR3 is 15 residues.

V usage is TRBV9 and J usage is TRBJ2-5; no firm D call. Trimming took off 3 bases at V and 5 bases at J, with 8 bases between the two ends. Germline CDR1 is SGDLS and CDR2 is YYNGEE. The CDR3 spans 12 residues. The CDR3 here is CASSAFGETQYF. DNA of the CDR3: TGTGCCAGCAGCGCGTTCGGGGAGACCCAGTACTTC.

The gene calls are TRBV5-6 and TRBJ2-1; possibly TRBD1 for D (6 bases). The ends were cut back, 4 bases at V and 8 bases at J, with 19 bases in the middle. CDR3 length: 15 amino acids. Germline loops: CDR1 SGHDT, CDR2 YYEEEE. Written as DNA, the CDR3 is TGTGCCAGCAGCCCAAGGACAGTTATGGGGTATGAGCAGTTCTTC. It encodes CASSPRTVMGYEQFF.

The chain combines TRBV30 with TRBJ2-3; D may be TRBD2 (5 bases). Germline assignment: CDR1 GTSNPN and CDR2 SVGIG (reference sequence). The ends were cut back, 1 base at V and 6 bases at J, with 23 bases in the middle. The CDR3 is made up of 17 amino acids. CDR3 nucleotide sequence: TGTGCCTGGAGTGCCGGCGAGACTACCTATCTGGGGGATACGCAGTATTTT. Translation: CAWSAGETTYLGDTQYF.

The V call is TRBV28, the J call TRBJ1-3, with 7 positions matching TRBD1. The J segment lost 0 bases and the V segment lost 8 bases, leaving 10 bases of the junction unmatched. CDR1 is MDHEN and CDR2 is SYDVKM in the germline V gene. The length of the CDR3 is 16 residues. The CDR3 spells CASLRGRDSSGNTIYF. DNA for the CDR3: TGTGCCAGCTTAAGGGGGCGGGACAGCTCTGGAAACACCATATATTTT.

Points on this clone: An end of the junction differs from the germline gene, which may be a read error. The chain couples TRBV19 to TRBJ1-1; 9 bases are a match to TRBD1. CDR3 length: 13 residues. Germline values: CDR1 LNHDA, CDR2 SQIVND (reference sequence). The CDR3 sequence is CASTQGANSEAFF. CDR3 sequence (DNA): TGTGCCAGCACACAGGGGGCGAACTCTGAAGCTTTCTTT.

The V gene is TRBV7-9, the J gene TRBJ2-7; 9 bases fit TRBD2. Per germline, CDR1 SEHNR and CDR2 FQNEAQ (reference sequence). The V gene end was trimmed by 1 base and the J gene end by 1 base; junction bases not matched to a gene: 8. This CDR3 region has 17 residues. The chain's CDR3 is CASSLEGGLAGSYEQYF. The CDR3 nucleotides are TGTGCCAGCAGCTTAGAGGGGGGACTAGCAGGTTCCTACGAGCAGTACTTC. The whole variable domain, remainder taken from reference TRBV7-9 and TRBJ2-7, is DTGVSQNPRHKITKRGQNVTFRCDPISEHNRLYWYRQTLGQGPEFLTYFQNEAQLEKSRLLSDRFSAERPKGSFSTLEIQRTEQGDSAMYLCASSLEGGLAGSYEQYFGPGTRLTVT.

This chain links TRBV7-2 with TRBJ1-1; the D gene is possibly TRBD1 (6 bases). Germline V lookup: CDR1 SGHTA, CDR2 FQGNSA. The CDR3 is 13 amino acids. Deletions cut 4 bases from V and 6 bases from J, with 12 bases between. CDR3 DNA sequence: TGTGCCAGCAGCTCGATGGGGGGCTCTGAAGCTTTCTTT. This translates into CASSSMGGSEAFF.

In the case of this clone: This CDR3 is also generated by other DNA sequences in the sample. The J gene is TRBJ2-5, the V gene TRBV20-1; D unclear. The CDR3 is 11 amino acids. V was shortened by 5 bases and J by 5 bases, with 9 bases between the two germline ends. Per the germline V gene, CDR1 is DFQATT and CDR2 is SNEGSKA (reference sequence). DNA of the CDR3: TGCAGTGCTCGAGCACAGGAGACCCAGTACTTC. Translation: CSARAQETQYF.

This rearrangement joins TRBV10-3 to TRBJ1-2; 7 bases align to TRBD1. J was trimmed by 3 bases and V by 4 bases; bases with no gene match: 8. Germline assignment: CDR1 ENHRY and CDR2 SYGVKD. The CDR3 runs 15 residues. The CDR3 loop is CAISGQGKVDYGYTF. CDR3 in DNA: TGTGCCATCAGTGGACAGGGAAAAGTGGACTATGGCTACACCTTC.